This entry is about one TCR beta chain. Its antigen is currently not known. Within one base of it there is no much larger clone, and no base qualities were kept. This specimen comes from a study of CD8 T cells in Susac syndrome (dated by TCRdb to between 2019 and 2020). Regarding the research as a whole: The study used repertoire sequencing to test whether antigen drove CD8+ T cell activation and differentiation in Susac syndrome. What the authors observed across the whole study: The TCR sequencing and HLA analysis was acknowledged to have included a relatively small number of individuals.

Peripheral blood CD8+ and CD4+ T cells from healthy donors, Susac syndrome patients and multiple sclerosis patients were profiled by high-throughput TCR beta sequencing. Healthy donors were age- and sex-matched controls. CD8+ TEMRA cells were enriched by FACS, while bulk CD8+ and CD4+ T cells were purified by magnetic negative isolation. Blood was collected in EDTA tubes and processed within 24 hours, with PBMCs isolated through density gradient centrifugation. PBMCs intended for TCR sequencing were frozen in liquid nitrogen and were later thawed in a 37 degrees C water bath. The sorted or isolated CD4+, CD8+ and CD8+ TEMRA cells had a purity of 90% or higher. The junction shows trimming of 10 bases on V and 5 bases on J, plus 15 bases between the germline ends. Taken from cysteine to phenylalanine, the CDR3 has 14 residues. Only the CDR3 DNA stays, 42 bases, in frame from base 1. RNA was extracted with the RNeasy kit and 0.5 to 1 ug was reverse transcribed using random hexamers. The immunoSEQ multiplex PCR assay, which covers 54 Vbeta and 13 Jbeta segments, was used to amplify TCR beta CDR3 regions. PCR amplification bias was corrected by using a synthetic template baseline for primer optimization and computational correction. In the original analysis: Reads were assigned to V, D and J genes according to IMGT and analyzed in immunoSEQ Analyzer, with only productive sequences retained. Clonality was computed as one minus Shannon entropy normalized by log2 of the number of productive unique sequences. For each patient and control, public and private clones were evaluated within the 100 most prevalent clones. A clone was defined as Susac-specific if it was absent from the healthy and MS cohorts, from approximately 980 published viral clones and from other ImmuneACCESS disease sequences. TCRdb reprocessing: public reads trimmed at Q25 with fastp, clones called with MiXCR, in-frame beta chains kept. Under each unique CDR3 protein, matching rows form one entry showing the most common genes and DNA. These V and J calls originate from TCRdb's pipeline instead of the authors' own analysis. The sample records 150,000 to 200,000 distinct CDR3 sequences, around 94% of which are singletons. The ten largest account for around 0.15% of the sample.

The chain joins TRBV12-3 or TRBV12-4 to TRBJ1-6; TRBD1 is a possible D gene, resting on 5 matching bases. The specimen sequenced was CD4+ T cells from PBMCs. This TCR was sampled from a human donor in good health. The CDR3 region has the sequence CAISTGTHNSPLHF. The nucleotides read TGTGCCATTTCGACCGGGACTCATAATTCACCCCTCCACTTT.